The present TCR beta chain was sequenced within a study of T cell repertoires in cytomegalovirus infection. The wider study: Evidence of both CMV infection and a matching HLA type came from public TCR beta signatures. The study's findings and limits: Clonotypes of TCR beta that were HLA-C-restricted and CMV-specific dominated the ex vivo response. CMV carriers with the relevant HLA were identified by cumulative public TCR beta family frequency.

TCRdb redid the calling of the reads with MiXCR, one entry per CDR3 protein. The profile shows roughly 640,000 distinct CDR3 sequences, roughly a quarter of them singletons. Germline values: CDR1 MDHEN, CDR2 SYDVKM. The V end was cut by 2 bases, the J end by 2 bases, with 13 bases between. The CDR3 contains 16 residues. Concerning this clonotype itself: Its specificity is not known.

The TCR originated in a human donor in good health (CMV status not recorded). Some clones in this sample may be carry-over from other donors' samples. V and J are TRBV28 and TRBJ2-1; possible D gene TRBD1, 5 bases. Material for sequencing was CD8+ T cells from PBMCs. The CDR3, as DNA: TGTGCCAGCAGTTTACTGGGCCAGGGTGCCTACAATGAGCAGTTCTTC. Translation gives CASSLLGQGAYNEQFF. The full variable domain, completed using reference TRBV28 and TRBJ2-1, is DVKVTQSSRYLVKRTGEKVFLECVQDMDHENMFWYRQDPGLGLRLIYFSYDVKMKEKGDIPEGYSVSREKKERFSLILESASTNQTSMYLCASSLLGQGAYNEQFFGPGTRLTVL.